This record covers a single TCR beta chain. The antigen remains undetermined. The donors comprised healthy bone marrow donors. V gave up 4 bases and J gave up 3 bases, with 9 bases separating them. Looked up from germline, CDR1 is SQVTM and CDR2 is ANQGSEA. There are 12 residues in the CDR3. Primers: 60 Vbeta forward and 13 Jbeta reverse. Produced via immunoSEQ multiplex PCR; TCRdb's table is partial and in-frame only. The profile covers 150,000 to 250,000 clones, with less than 80% appearing a single time and nearly 4.5% taken by the ten largest. The sample is drawn from a study of cytomegalovirus exposure and HLA in healthy donors. Study in general: In an early release, HLA-typed donors contributed roughly 85 million unique TCR sequences.

Findings and limits, study-wide: Specific recognition of CMV antigens was confirmed in vitro for a few chains (all CMV-associated). Indistinguishable V segments, including TRBV6-2 and TRBV6-3, were excluded.

The chain carries TRBV29-1 and TRBJ1-1; D may be TRBD1 (5 bases). Source material: PBMCs. The sequence came from a woman in her thirties in good health and CMV-seropositive. In nucleotides, the CDR3 is TGCAGCGTTGGGGGCAGTTACACTGAAGCTTTCTTT. The encoded protein is CSVGGSYTEAFF.